This entry lists 4 T cell receptor beta chains sequenced from one sample in a study of response to subunit inactivated influenza vaccine. TCRdb called the RT-PCR reads again in MiXCR, with one record for every CDR3 protein. The data show approximately 300,000 distinct CDR3 sequences, around 20% seen once. The starting material was PBMCs from blood, obtained about 20 months after vaccination. These receptors were obtained from a man aged 50-75 years who received an inactivated influenza vaccine.

The chain carries TRBV6-2 or TRBV6-3 and TRBJ2-7, with 8 bases matching TRBD1. The CDR3 is 16 residues long. CDR1 is MNHEY and CDR2 is SVGEGT in the germline V gene. V lost 6 bases and J lost 2; bases outside the gene matches: 12. CDR3 in amino acids: CASSQGQGMRAYEQYF. CDR3 bases: TGTGCCAGCAGCCAAGGACAGGGAATGAGAGCCTACGAGCAGTACTTC.

This clonotype was found many times. This rearrangement joins TRBV6-1 to TRBJ1-5; D is unclear. CDR1 is MNHNS, CDR2 SASEGT, per germline. The CDR3 is made up of 18 amino acids. V was cut by 0 bases and J by 2 bases, with 17 bases left in between. CDR3 coding DNA: TGTGCCAGCAGTGAAGCGAGTCGAGGTTCGCAGGGCAATCAGCCCCAGCATTTT. The encoded protein is CASSEASRGSQGNQPQHF.

This chain connects TRBV6-5 to TRBJ1-2; 8 bases are shared with TRBD1. Germline V CDR1 and CDR2: MNHEY, SVGAGI. V dropped 6 bases and J dropped 8; count of bases not matched to a gene: 11. The CDR3 has 14 amino acids. The DNA of the CDR3 is TGTGCCAGCAGGGACTCCGGGACAGGTGGAGGCTACACCTTC. Residues: CASRDSGTGGGYTF.

V is TRBV23-1 and J is TRBJ2-5; 7 positions agree with TRBD2. TRBV23-1 is filed as an ORF, its function uncertain. The CDR3 runs 15 residues. Trimming removed 3 bases from V and 5 bases from J; junction bases left unmatched: 9. CDR3 bases: TGCGCCAGCAGTCATGGGAGGGTTCGTGTGGAGACCCAGTACTTC. Its translation is CASSHGRVRVETQYF.